This T cell receptor (beta chain) was recorded in a study of T cell responses to AZD1222 COVID-19 vaccine. Study-level information: Timing groups of about 4 and about 12 weeks for second doses were pooled.

Some clones are missing from TCRdb's copy, which holds only in-frame ones; the method was immunoSEQ multiplex PCR. The repertoire has roughly 120,000 clones, roughly 88% of them found once; the top ten carry less than 6%. This clone was observed a few times. Antigen specificity is unknown. The same CDR3 arises from other DNA sequences in this sample as well. J gave up 0 bases and V 3 bases, and 10 bases lay outside the gene matches. The V gene's germline CDR1 is ENHRY and CDR2 SYGVKD. The CDR3 covers 17 residues. Study-wide findings and caveats: Recipients of two AZD1222 doses showed rising Spike-specific TCR breadth and depth. Among those given AZD1222, only 5 to 7 were seropositive at baseline. Most donors were white British and more were female, and clonal diversity was possibly underestimated.

The material sequenced was peripheral blood, taken on day 0 of AZD1222 vaccination. The TCR was taken from an adult in good health. The chain is built from TRBV10-3 and TRBJ1-1, with 7 bases that match TRBD1. CDR3 sequence (DNA): TGTGCCATCAGTGAACCATCGACAGGGATCATGAACACTGAAGCTTTCTTT. Residues: CAISEPSTGIMNTEAFF.